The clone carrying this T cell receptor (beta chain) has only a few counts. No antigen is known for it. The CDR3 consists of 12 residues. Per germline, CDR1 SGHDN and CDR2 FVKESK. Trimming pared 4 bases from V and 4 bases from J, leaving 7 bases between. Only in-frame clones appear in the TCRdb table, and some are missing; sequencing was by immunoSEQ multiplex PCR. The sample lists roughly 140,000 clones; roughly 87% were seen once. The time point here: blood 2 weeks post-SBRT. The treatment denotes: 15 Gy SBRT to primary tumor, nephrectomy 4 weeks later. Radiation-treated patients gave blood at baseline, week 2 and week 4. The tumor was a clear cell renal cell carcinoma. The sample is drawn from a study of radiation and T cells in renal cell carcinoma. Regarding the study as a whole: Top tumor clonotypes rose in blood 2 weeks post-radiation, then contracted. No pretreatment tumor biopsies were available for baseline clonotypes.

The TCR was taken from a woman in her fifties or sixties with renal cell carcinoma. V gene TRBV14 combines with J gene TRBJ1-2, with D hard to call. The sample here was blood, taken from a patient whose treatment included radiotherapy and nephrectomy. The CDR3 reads CASSRQLYGYTF. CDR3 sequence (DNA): TGTGCCAGCAGCCGGCAGCTCTATGGCTACACCTTC.